This TCR beta chain is drawn from a study of blood T cells in healthy people across ages (dated by TCRdb to about 2015). Describing the broader study: In model experiments, template switching captured about one uniquely barcoded TCR beta cDNA molecule for every two T cells. Age-related changes in TCR beta repertoire diversity were measured in the study by deep sequencing normalized with unique cDNA molecular identifiers. The donors were split into four age groups: young (average around 15 years), middle-aged (39), aged (about 56) and long-lived (more than 80). To avoid experimental bias, donors of different ages were randomly spread across the sequencing lanes. Using the same blood draw, the study looked at two additional independent replicas of 1 million unique cDNA reads for two donors, one aged 18 to 30 and the other aged 80 or older.

Donors were a few dozen systemically healthy Caucasian individuals from Russia aged roughly 6 to 90 years. Each donor gave approximately 9.4 milliliters of peripheral blood, drawn into EDTA-treated Vacutainer tubes. Ficoll-Paque density-gradient centrifugation was used to isolate PBMCs, with at least 6.5 million per sample. Trizol reagent was used to extract total RNA from PBMCs, with at least 5.5 micrograms per sample. For every donor, flow cytometry on a PBMC aliquot measured the percentage of naive CD45RAhigh/CD27high T cells. The CDR3 spans 13 residues, from the cysteine through the phenylalanine. The entry retains the CDR3 DNA only, 39 bases that are in frame from base 1. The germline V gene yields SGHTA for CDR1 and FQGNSA for CDR2. The library was produced with 5' RACE. TCRdb records Illumina HiSeq 2500 as the sequencer. A second PCR of roughly 7 to 12 cycles was run with a J-beta primer mix and a sample-barcoded 5' primer. Each TCR beta cDNA molecule received a unique molecular identifier from a template-switch 5' adaptor carrying 12 random nucleotides. Each sample yielded at least 2.5 million CDR3-containing paired-end reads. First-strand cDNA was synthesized from all RNA with the Mint cDNA synthesis kit, primed by a TRBC-specific oligonucleotide. Following uracil-DNA glycosylase treatment, all cDNA underwent a first 18-cycle PCR with the universal primers M1SS and BC2_uni_R. The original methods were these. Each sample was normalized by randomly selecting 1 million high-quality reads, each carrying a distinct molecular identifier. Reads with shared molecular identifiers were discarded instead of being binned into consensus sequences. CDR3 identification, clonotype clustering and error correction used MiTCR with a Q25 quality threshold and the strictest error-elimination algorithm. A nonparametric unseen species model with Euler transformation was used to estimate lower-bound total TCR beta diversity. Starting from the raw public reads, TCRdb applied fastp trimming at Q25, assembled clones with MiXCR and retained in-frame beta chains. When rows share a CDR3 protein, they turn into one entry using the most common DNA and genes. These V and J calls are TCRdb output, not the study's own analysis. The table for this sample lists fewer than 750,000 distinct CDR3 sequences; approximately 52% of them were counted only once. Jointly, the top ten make up about 13% of the sample.

As to this clonotype: It lacks a known antigen. Per-base quality was not reported, and no clone a single base away is much larger than it.

Summary of the overall study and its limitations: The long-lived group showed more naive CD4+ T cells, fewer expanded clones and increased TCR diversity than the aged group, suggesting age selection. Observed TCR beta diversity per million T cells fell roughly linearly with age, and a significant reduction was already apparent by age roughly 41. Conclusive comparison of naive and antigen-experienced compartments was prevented by the profiling of bulk unsorted PBMCs. Estimates of total diversity based on one million sequenced T cells were regarded as lower bounds and as underestimates. A strong correlation was found between observed TCR beta diversity and the percentage of naive T cells measured by flow cytometry. Because donor CMV infection status was unknown, age-related changes in expanded clonotypes were potentially confounded.

The TCR sequence derives from a woman of 80 years or more in good health. Here the chain combines TRBV7-2 and TRBJ2-1, with no confidently assigned D gene. The end of the DNA fits TRBJ2-7 better, so the J call may be wrong. The material sequenced was blood. The nucleotide sequence reads TGTGCCAGCAGCGATGGTCCTAACAATGAGCAGTACTTC. Translated, this gives CASSDGPNNEQYF.